Sequencing of this T cell receptor beta chain was carried out in a study of cytomegalovirus exposure and HLA in healthy donors. The CDR3 length is 14 residues. Looked up from germline, CDR1 is SGHRS and CDR2 is YFSETQ. Trimming pared 8 bases from V and 4 bases from J, leaving 15 bases between. Data came from immunoSEQ multiplex PCR; TCRdb stores just in-frame clones and leaves some out. The table lists approximately 140,000 clones, about 88% of them singletons. The V and J genes are TRBV5-1 and TRBJ2-2; D unclear. This TCR was sampled from a man between 18 and 29 years old in good health and CMV-seropositive. The sample was PBMCs. CDR3: CASRLNGVTGELFF. As DNA, the CDR3 is TGCGCCAGTCGGCTCAACGGAGTCACCGGGGAGCTGTTTTTT.